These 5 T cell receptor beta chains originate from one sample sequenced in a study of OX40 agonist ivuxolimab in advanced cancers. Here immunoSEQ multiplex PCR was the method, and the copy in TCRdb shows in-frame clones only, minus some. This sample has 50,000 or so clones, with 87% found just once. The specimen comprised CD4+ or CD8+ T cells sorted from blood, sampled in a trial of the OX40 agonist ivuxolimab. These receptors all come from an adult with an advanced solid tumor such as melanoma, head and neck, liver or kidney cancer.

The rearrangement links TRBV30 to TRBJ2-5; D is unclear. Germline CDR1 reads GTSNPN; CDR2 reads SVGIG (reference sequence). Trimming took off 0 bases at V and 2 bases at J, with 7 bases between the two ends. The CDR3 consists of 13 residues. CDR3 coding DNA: TGTGCCTGGAGTGTATACCTTCAAGAGACCCAGTACTTC. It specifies CAWSVYLQETQYF. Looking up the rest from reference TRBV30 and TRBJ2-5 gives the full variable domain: SQTIHQWPATLVQPVGSPLSLECTVEGTSNPNLYWYRQAAGRGLQLLFYSVGIGQISSEVPQNLSASRPQDRQFILSSKKLLLSDSGFYLCAWSVYLQETQYFGPGTRLLVL.

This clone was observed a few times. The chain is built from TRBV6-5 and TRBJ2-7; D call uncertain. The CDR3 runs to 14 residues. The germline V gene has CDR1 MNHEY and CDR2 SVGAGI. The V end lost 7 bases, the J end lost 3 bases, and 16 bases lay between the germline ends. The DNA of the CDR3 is TGTGCCAGCACCGAGCCGACGGCCAACTACGAGCAGTACTTC. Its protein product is CASTEPTANYEQYF.

The CDR3 nucleotides read TGTGCCAGCAGCGTAGCTGGCGTGGGGGGGTCCGAGCAGTACTTC. Protein sequence: CASSVAGVGGSEQYF. The chain combines TRBV9 with TRBJ2-7; 7 positions agree with TRBD2. This CDR3 spans 15 amino acids. In germline, CDR1 is SGDLS, CDR2 YYNGEE. J lost 6 bases, V lost 0 bases, and 9 bases had no gene match.

CDR3 sequence reads: CASSLDRGREKLFF. CDR3 DNA sequence: TGTGCCAGCAGTTTAGACAGGGGGCGCGAAAAACTGTTTTTT. The chain joins TRBV28 to TRBJ1-4, with 10 bases matching TRBD1. Germline loops: CDR1 MDHEN, CDR2 SYDVKM. J gave up 8 bases and V 2 bases, and 2 bases lay outside the gene matches. The CDR3 has 14 residues.

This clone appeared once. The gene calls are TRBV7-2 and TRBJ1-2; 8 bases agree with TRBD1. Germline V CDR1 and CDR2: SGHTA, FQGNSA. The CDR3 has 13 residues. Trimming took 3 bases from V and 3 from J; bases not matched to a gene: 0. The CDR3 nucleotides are TGTGCCAGCAGCTTGGACAGGGACTATGGCTACACCTTC. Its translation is CASSLDRDYGYTF. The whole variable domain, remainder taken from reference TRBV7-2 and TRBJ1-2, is GAGVSQSPSNKVTEKGKDVELRCDPISGHTALYWYRQSLGQGLEFLIYFQGNSAPDKSGLPSDRFSAERTGGSVSTLTIQRTQQEDSAVYLCASSLDRDYGYTFGSGTRLTVV.